This T cell receptor (beta chain) came from a study of blood T cell repertoires in COVID-19. Under the authors' procedure: Estimates of nucleated cell counts were drawn from the amplification of reference gene primers. Only in-frame clones appear in the TCRdb table, and some are missing; sequencing was by immunoSEQ multiplex PCR. V and J calls and clone size are given by that table; D and trimming were obtained from the DNA. This table has about 200,000 clones, around 79% appearing once. CDR1 SGHRS and CDR2 YFSETQ come from the germline V gene. Germline trimming cut 4 bases from V and 1 base from J; bases unmatched to any gene: 3. The CDR3 spans 15 residues.

This chain links TRBV5-1 with TRBJ1-3, with 9 positions matching TRBD1. The origin of this receptor is a man aged 50-59 years who had recovered from COVID-19. The sequencing sample was made of peripheral blood. CDR3 in amino acids: CASSPGQGSGNTIYF. CDR3 nucleotide sequence: TGCGCCAGCAGCCCGGGACAGGGATCTGGAAACACCATATATTTT.